This T cell receptor beta chain was observed in a study of blood T cells in healthy people across ages. Study as a whole: Through template switching, about one barcoded beta molecule was captured per two T cells, as measured in model experiments.

Total RNA was isolated from each sample in quantities of at least 6 micrograms. This clonotype has more than one count but fewer than ten. The CDR3 loop spans 14 amino acids. CDR1 is SGHRS and CDR2 is YFSETQ in the germline V gene. Trimming shortened V by 3 bases and J by 2 bases, and 12 bases separated the two germline ends. Next came a second PCR, run for about 6 to 12 cycles, which used a sample-barcoded 5' primer along with a J-beta primer mix. MiXCR, run by TCRdb on the 5' RACE reads, gives a single entry per CDR3 protein. The data hold 1.5 million or so distinct CDR3 sequences, with around 42% observed a single time.

The sample comprised blood. This chain links TRBV5-1 with TRBJ2-7; perhaps TRBD2 as D (6 bases). This clonotype was obtained from a woman aged 18-29 years in good health. DNA of the CDR3: TGCGCCAGCAGCTGGGACTTACCGACCTACGAGCAGTACTTC. Its protein is CASSWDLPTYEQYF.